This TCR beta chain came from a study of T cells after yellow fever vaccination. About the research overall: Preparation of fractions with low cell numbers was performed using SMART-Seq v4 Ultra Low Input. The study's findings and limits: A large majority of primary-vaccination clones showed up again after the booster (approximately 96% CD4, almost 90% CD8). Researchers noted that a small share of clonotypes showed up in both CD4 and CD8 compartments.

This clonotype showed up many times. Its matching antigen is unknown. They built TCR cDNA with 5'RACE template switching, a step that put in a universal primer site and UMIs. TCRdb itself ran the 5' RACE reads through MiXCR, one entry per CDR3 protein. The sample consists of 250,000 or so distinct CDR3 sequences, approximately 3.8% of them appearing once. The germline V and J ends were trimmed by 1 base and 4 bases, with 10 bases remaining between them. In germline, CDR1 is LGHNA, CDR2 YSLEER. The CDR3 has 14 residues. The input for sequencing was PBMCs, taken 15 days after the yellow fever booster vaccination. The chain is built from TRBV4-3 and TRBJ1-1; D is undetermined. This TCR derives from a man aged 18 to 29 who received the YFV17D yellow fever vaccine. This chain's CDR3 is CASSQGRRTTEAFF. CDR3 bases: TGCGCCAGCAGCCAAGGGAGGCGGACCACTGAAGCTTTCTTT.